This TCR beta chain was identified during a study of blood T cell repertoires in COVID-19. Turning to the study itself: COVID-19 samples, acute and convalescent, were from the United States, Italy and Spain. Sources were T cells, B-cell-depleted T cells, or PBMCs; the material itself was cDNA or gDNA.

In Seattle, patients joined the study during active infection and were tracked longitudinally. Authors' processing steps: Reference gene primers were amplified, and this amplification served to estimate nucleated cell counts. Here immunoSEQ multiplex PCR was the method, and the copy in TCRdb shows in-frame clones only, minus some. From that table come the V and J calls and clone size; the DNA was used to work out D and trimming. The sample shows roughly 120,000 clones, around 74% of them seen only once. Specimen: peripheral blood. The sequence was obtained from a man of 80 years or more with COVID-19, enrolled during active disease.

The CDR3 loop is CATSRETRGSREDDEQYF. The CDR3 DNA reads TGTGCCACCAGCAGAGAGACCAGGGGCAGTCGCGAAGATGACGAGCAGTACTTC. The chain is built from TRBV15 and TRBJ2-7, with D perhaps TRBD1 (6 bases). The ends were cut back, 0 bases at V and 5 bases at J, with 23 bases in the middle. The CDR3 has 18 amino acids. CDR1 and CDR2 from the germline V gene are LNHNV and YYDKDF (reference sequence).